What follows are 10 T cell receptor beta chains derived from one specimen sequenced in a study of cytomegalovirus exposure and HLA in healthy donors. PCR was performed using 60 Vbeta and 13 Jbeta primers. Here immunoSEQ multiplex PCR was the method, and the copy in TCRdb shows in-frame clones only, minus some. In the table there are 120,000 or so clones, 81% of which are singletons. The sample was PBMCs. The source of these receptors is a man aged 18 to 35 in good health and CMV-seropositive.

This sequence joins TRBV6-6 and TRBJ2-7; 9 bases are a match to TRBD2. Germline V CDR1 and CDR2: MNHNY, SVGAGI (reference sequence). This CDR3 contains 16 residues. V was pared by 1 base and J by 2 bases, with 6 bases of the junction left unmatched. The CDR3 here is CASSYLGAGGTYEQYF. The CDR3 region has the DNA TGTGCCAGCAGTTACTTGGGGGCGGGGGGGACCTACGAGCAGTACTTC.

This chain joins TRBV4-1 and TRBJ2-7, with 8 bases fitting TRBD1. The V and J ends lost 2 bases and 3 bases, in that order; junction bases with no gene match: 3. CDR3 length: 14 residues. CDR1 and CDR2 (germline): MGHRA, YSYEKL. The CDR3 is CASSQNRGNYEQYF. In DNA, the CDR3 is TGCGCCAGCAGCCAAAACAGGGGGAACTACGAGCAGTACTTC.

This rearrangement joins TRBV5-1 to TRBJ2-1; 9 nucleotides align to TRBD2. Germline loops: CDR1 SGHRS, CDR2 YFSETQ. The trim removed 0 bases at V and 5 bases at J, leaving 3 bases unmatched. This CDR3 comprises 15 residues. CDR3 coding DNA: TGCGCCAGCAGCTTGGATGCGGGGGGGAACAATGAGCAGTTCTTC. Protein sequence: CASSLDAGGNNEQFF. The whole variable domain, remainder taken from reference TRBV5-1 and TRBJ2-1, is KAGVTQTPRYLIKTRGQQVTLSCSPISGHRSVSWYQQTPGQGLQFLFEYFSETQRNKGNFPGRFSGRQFSNSRSEMNVSTLELGDSALYLCASSLDAGGNNEQFFGPGTRLTVL.

The V gene is TRBV19, the J gene TRBJ2-2, with 13 bases lining up with TRBD2. Per the germline V gene, CDR1 is LNHDA and CDR2 is SQIVND (reference sequence). The junction had 11 bases not matched to a gene; V was cut back by 7 bases and J by 0 bases. The CDR3 is made up of 19 amino acids. DNA of the CDR3: TGTGCCAGTACCGTATCAAGGACTAGCGGGAGCCCGAACACCGGGGAGCTGTTTTTT. It specifies CASTVSRTSGSPNTGELFF.

This clone has a single count. The chain uses TRBV6-5 and TRBJ2-5; maybe TRBD1 (5 bases). V shed 2 bases and J shed 5 bases, with 18 bases lying between them. The CDR3 has 16 amino acids. Germline values: CDR1 MNHEY, CDR2 SVGAGI. The CDR3 region has the DNA TGTGCCAGCAGTTACGTGCAGGGCGTAGGTGTTGAGACCCAGTACTTC. It translates to CASSYVQGVGVETQYF.

As concerns this clone: A junction end diverges from the germline sequence, so it may reflect a read error. The rearrangement uses TRBV4-1 and TRBJ2-5; 12 positions agree with TRBD2. The CDR3 has 16 amino acids. Germline V lookup: CDR1 MGHRA, CDR2 YSYEKL. This CDR3 is CASSQASLAGGETQYF. The CDR3 nucleotides are TGTGCCAGCAGCCAAGCAAGTCTAGCGGGGGGGGAGACTCAGTACTTC.

The chain employs TRBV18 and TRBJ2-1; no clear D. V lost 2 bases, J lost 8 bases, and 19 bases lay in between. This CDR3 is built from 16 residues. Per germline, CDR1 KGHSH and CDR2 LQKENI. The CDR3, as DNA: TGTGCCAGCTCACCATCGAGTACACCCGTTGCGGATGAGCAGTTCTTC. Protein product: CASSPSSTPVADEQFF.

The V and J genes are TRBV10-3 and TRBJ1-5; possible D gene TRBD1, 5 bases. V was trimmed by 4 bases and J by 7 bases, leaving 17 bases between them. CDR1 is ENHRY, CDR2 SYGVKD, per germline. This CDR3 is 15 amino acids long. The DNA of the CDR3 is TGTGCCATCAGTGGGTCCCGGGGGATGGGACAGCCCCAGCATTTT. Protein: CAISGSRGMGQPQHF.

CDR3: CASRAGWVKFF. The CDR3 DNA is TGTGCCAGCAGGGCAGGGTGGGTGAAGTTCTTC. The rearrangement links TRBV27 to TRBJ2-1; TRBD1 is a possible D gene (5 bases). Trimming took 6 bases from V and 14 from J, leaving 14 bases between them. Per germline, CDR1 MNHEY and CDR2 SMNVEV (reference sequence). The CDR3 consists of 11 residues.

This chain uses TRBV2 with TRBJ2-3; D is unclear. In germline, CDR1 is SNHLY, CDR2 FYNNEI. The length of the CDR3 is 15 residues. V was cut by 3 bases and J by 1 base, with 11 bases left in between. The CDR3 coding sequence is TGTGCCAGCAGTGACGGTCCTCGCGGCACAGATACGCAGTATTTT. This codes for CASSDGPRGTDTQYF.